What follows are 5 T cell receptor beta chains derived from one specimen sequenced in a study of T cells in Graves' hyperthyroidism and ophthalmopathy. Researchers amplified the TCR beta CDR3 regions from RNA transcripts. First-round RT-PCR of the TCR CDR3 relied on the HTBI primer set. TCRdb reprocessed the multiplex PCR reads with MiXCR, giving one entry per CDR3 protein. The sample consists of a few hundred thousand distinct CDR3 sequences, 40% to 55% of them appearing once. Sequences were obtained from peripheral blood or thyroid tissue (not recorded which). Receptors were obtained from a woman in her late teens or twenties with Graves' hyperthyroidism.

This sequence joins TRBV7-9 and TRBJ2-2; possibly TRBD1 for D (5 bases). There are 14 residues in the CDR3. Germline V CDR1 and CDR2: SEHNR, FQNEAQ (reference sequence). The ends were cut back, 0 bases at V and 6 bases at J, with 8 bases in the middle. In DNA form, the CDR3 reads TGTGCCAGCAGCTTAGCCACAGGAGCCGGGGAGCTGTTTTTT. As protein: CASSLATGAGELFF. Combining the CDR3 with reference TRBV7-9 and TRBJ2-2 gives the whole variable domain DTGVSQNPRHKITKRGQNVTFRCDPISEHNRLYWYRQTLGQGPEFLTYFQNEAQLEKSRLLSDRFSAERPKGSFSTLEIQRTEQGDSAMYLCASSLATGAGELFFGEGSRLTVL.

In its sample, this clonotype was seen a few times. V and J are TRBV2 and TRBJ1-4, with 7 positions matching TRBD1. The CDR3 is 14 residues long. The germline V gene encodes CDR1 SNHLY and CDR2 FYNNEI. V gave up 6 bases and J gave up 7 bases; unmatched junction bases: 8. This CDR3 reads CASSETGPGEKLFF. CDR3 sequence (DNA): TGTGCCAGCAGCGAGACAGGGCCCGGTGAAAAACTGTTTTTT.

This chain links TRBV5-1 with TRBJ2-5; D gene unclear. This CDR3 region has 14 residues. Trimming took 5 bases from V and 1 from J, leaving 12 bases between them. Germline-derived CDR1 and CDR2 are SGHRS and YFSETQ. The chain's CDR3 is CASSFPLAQETQYF. The CDR3 DNA sequence: TGCGCCAGCAGTTTCCCTTTGGCCCAAGAGACCCAGTACTTC.

Many counts were recorded for this clonotype. The rearrangement uses TRBV19 and TRBJ2-5, with unresolved D. Germline lookup yields CDR1 LNHDA and CDR2 SQIVND (reference sequence). The CDR3 runs 13 residues. V lost 6 bases to trimming and J lost 7 bases, with 15 bases between them. The CDR3 spells CASRIGRTGTQYF. The DNA of the CDR3 is TGTGCCAGTAGGATTGGACGGACGGGGACCCAGTACTTC.

Note on this clonotype: This CDR3 is missing its conserved last phenylalanine or tryptophan, likely due to a read error. The limits of the CDR3 on the DNA are not certain, so only TCRdb's listed CDR3 is given. V and J are TRBV10-3 and TRBJ1-6. Germline V CDR1 and CDR2: ENHRY, SYGVKD. Ends included, the CDR3 has 10 residues. The CDR3 spells CAISEVGRHY.